The clone carrying this T cell receptor (beta chain) was found once. Its antigen is unknown. The data originate from a study of blood T cells in healthy people across ages. Points from the study as a whole: Donor CMV infection status was unknown, possibly confounding age-related changes in expanded clonotypes.

After removal of 4 bases from V and 6 bases from J, the junction contained 6 bases not matched to a gene. The CDR3 is 13 amino acids. Germline-derived CDR1 and CDR2 are DFQATT and SNEGSKA (reference sequence). Combining a sample-barcoded 5' primer with a J-beta primer mix, a second PCR ran for roughly 6 to 12 cycles. TCRdb re-called the 5' RACE reads with MiXCR, one entry per CDR3 protein. The data contain hundreds of thousands of distinct CDR3 sequences, 45% to 55% of them singletons. V and J are TRBV20-1 and TRBJ2-3; 8 bases are shared with TRBD2. The TCR originated in a man older than 75 in good health. Material for sequencing was blood. CDR3 region: CSAKRESADTQYF. The CDR3 nucleotides read TGCAGTGCTAAGCGGGAGAGTGCCGATACGCAGTATTTT.